A single sample gave rise to the 22 T cell receptor beta chains below, sequenced in a study of glioma-infiltrating T cells. The iRepertoire nested amplicon-rescue multiplex PCR amplified TCR alpha and beta CDR3s from RNA. TCRdb independently ran MiXCR on the multiplex PCR reads; one entry per CDR3 protein. This sample has about 180,000 distinct CDR3 sequences, with approximately 40% found just once. Sequencing was carried out using glioma tissue, nonneoplastic brain tissue, or PBMCs (not recorded which). Receptors originate from a human donor with low-grade glioma or glioblastoma, undergoing nonglioma brain surgery, or in good health (not recorded which).

Remarks on this clonotype: This may stem from a read error, because a much larger clone lies one nucleotide away. The V and J genes are TRBV6-2 or TRBV6-3 and TRBJ2-1; 7 bases are shared with TRBD1. The CDR3 extends over 14 amino acids. After removal of 7 bases from V and 10 bases from J, the junction contained 13 bases not matched to a gene. Germline V gene lookup returns CDR1 MNHEY and CDR2 SVGEGT. CDR3: CASTPTGFSGEQFF. CDR3 sequence (DNA): TGTGCCAGCACCCCGACAGGGTTTAGTGGCGAGCAGTTCTTC.

The chain recombines TRBV6-5 with TRBJ2-2; 14 nucleotides agree with TRBD2. The CDR3 is 19 residues long. Germline CDR1 reads MNHEY; CDR2 reads SVGAGI. V lost 8 bases, J lost 9 bases, and 20 bases stayed unmatched. This CDR3 is CASRIRLAGGQTGDRELFF. The CDR3 region has the DNA TGTGCCAGCCGAATCCGACTAGCGGGAGGGCAAACGGGGGATCGGGAGCTGTTTTTT.

This rearrangement joins TRBV15 to TRBJ1-2, with D uncertain. In germline, CDR1 is LNHNV, CDR2 YYDKDF (reference sequence). The germline V and J ends were trimmed by 1 base and 2 bases, with 5 bases remaining between them. The CDR3 is 13 amino acids. CDR3 sequence (DNA): TGTGCCACCAGCAGAGGGCAGAACTATGGCTACACCTTC. Translating gives CATSRGQNYGYTF.

This clonotype appeared a few times. The genes are TRBV4-2 and TRBJ2-7, with 8 nucleotides matching TRBD2. Germline V CDR1 and CDR2: LGHNA, YNFKEQ. V was pared by 1 base and J by 5 bases, with 10 bases of the junction left unmatched. The CDR3 extends over 16 amino acids. The CDR3 here is CASSQGFSGIGNEQYF. The CDR3 nucleotides are TGTGCCAGCAGCCAAGGGTTTAGCGGGATCGGCAACGAGCAGTACTTC.

This clonotype was counted only a few times. The chain is built from TRBV5-1 and TRBJ2-1; 7 bases fit TRBD1. Germline V gene sequence: CDR1 SGHRS, CDR2 YFSETQ. The CDR3 is 16 amino acids. With 0 bases clipped from V and 5 bases from J, the junction kept 8 bases outside the gene matches. In DNA, the CDR3 is TGCGCCAGCAGCTTGGTCACAGGGGCTGGGAACAATGAGCAGTTCTTC. This codes for CASSLVTGAGNNEQFF.

A word on this clonotype: This may stem from a read error, because a much larger clone lies one nucleotide away. CDR3 region: CASSSQGNTDKQYF. For the CDR3, the DNA is TGTGCCAGCAGCTCTCAGGGGAACACAGATAAGCAGTATTTT. This sequence joins TRBV7-9 and TRBJ2-3, with D possibly being TRBD1 (6 bases). Germline values: CDR1 SEHNR, CDR2 FQNEAQ (reference sequence). CDR3 size: 14 residues.

This clonotype has ten or more counts. V and J are TRBV6-1 and TRBJ2-3; D uncertain. The CDR3 totals 16 residues. With 2 bases removed from V and 0 bases from J, the gap between germline ends came to 12 bases. CDR1 and CDR2 from the germline V gene are MNHNS and SASEGT. CDR3 protein: CASSENLGRSTDTQYF. The CDR3 bases are TGTGCCAGCAGTGAAAATTTGGGCCGAAGCACAGATACGCAGTATTTT.

This clonotype was recorded a few times. V gene TRBV12-3 or TRBV12-4 combines with J gene TRBJ2-3; maybe TRBD1 (6 bases). The CDR3 totals 13 residues. V lost 6 bases, J lost 7 bases, and 14 bases lay in between. The CDR3 loop is CASRGLGANTQYF. The CDR3 region has the DNA TGTGCCAGCAGGGGTCTGGGGGCAAATACGCAGTATTTT.

The rearrangement links TRBV27 to TRBJ1-2; D unresolved. The CDR3 runs to 12 residues. Between the trimmed V and J ends, which lost 9 bases and 6 bases, there was a span of 14 bases. Germline V gene data show CDR1 as MNHEY and CDR2 as SMNVEV (reference sequence). In DNA, the CDR3 is TGTGCCAGATCCACGCGCGGGCATGGCTACACCTTC. This translates into CARSTRGHGYTF.

The rearrangement uses TRBV7-2 and TRBJ1-5, with a possible D match to TRBD1 (5 bases). V lost 0 bases to trimming and J lost 2 bases, with 14 bases between them. The germline V gene encodes CDR1 SGHTA and CDR2 FQGNSA. There are 17 residues in the CDR3. The DNA of the CDR3 is TGTGCCAGCAGCTTAGCCCCCACAGGCTTAGGCAATCAGCCCCAGCATTTT. It is translated as CASSLAPTGLGNQPQHF.

A word on this clonotype: A much larger clone sits a single nucleotide away, making a read error possible. The CDR3 here is CASWFYNEQFF. The DNA for the CDR3 is TGTGCCAGCTGGTTCTACAATGAGCAGTTCTTC. The genes are TRBV2 and TRBJ2-1; no clear D gene. The V end was cut by 8 bases, the J end by 3 bases, with 5 bases between. The CDR3 is made up of 11 amino acids. Germline lookup yields CDR1 SNHLY and CDR2 FYNNEI.

This chain uses TRBV12-3 or TRBV12-4 with TRBJ2-3, with TRBD2 identical over 7 bases. The CDR3 contains 12 residues. V was clipped by 5 bases and J by 8 bases; unmatched bases: 4. CDR3 in DNA: TGTGCCAGCAGTACCGTAGCGGGTACGCAGTATTTT. Protein sequence: CASSTVAGTQYF.

This clonotype was seen at least ten times. J is TRBJ2-7 and V is TRBV7-9; D perhaps matches TRBD1 (5 bases). The germline V and J ends were trimmed by 0 bases and 4 bases, with 7 bases remaining between them. The CDR3 is made up of 13 amino acids. Per the germline V gene, CDR1 is SEHNR and CDR2 is FQNEAQ (reference sequence). Here the CDR3 reads CASSLAQGYEQYF. The CDR3 DNA reads as TGTGCCAGCAGCTTAGCGCAGGGTTACGAGCAGTACTTC. The full variable domain, with the rest looked up from reference TRBV7-9 and TRBJ2-7, is DTGVSQNPRHKITKRGQNVTFRCDPISEHNRLYWYRQTLGQGPEFLTYFQNEAQLEKSRLLSDRFSAERPKGSFSTLEIQRTEQGDSAMYLCASSLAQGYEQYFGPGTRLTVT.

Concerning this clonotype itself: This clone may be a read error of a much larger clone one base away. The V gene is TRBV15, the J gene TRBJ2-7; weak D call: TRBD1 (5 bases). This CDR3 contains 15 residues. Germline-derived CDR1 and CDR2 are LNHNV and YYDKDF (reference sequence). The CDR3 spells CATSRDKGFYYGQYF. The CDR3 region has the DNA TGTGCCACCAGCAGAGATAAGGGGTTCTACTACGGGCAGTACTTC.

The rearrangement joins TRBV7-9 to TRBJ2-3; D possibly corresponds to TRBD2 (5 bases). CDR3 size: 15 residues. CDR1 and CDR2 (germline): SEHNR, FQNEAQ (reference sequence). Between the trimmed V and J ends, which lost 2 bases and 1 base, there was a span of 10 bases. CDR3 amino acids: CASSLHISGTDTQYF. In DNA form, the CDR3 reads TGTGCCAGCAGCTTACATATTAGCGGCACAGATACGCAGTATTTT. The complete variable domain, with remaining parts taken from reference TRBV7-9 and TRBJ2-3, reads DTGVSQNPRHKITKRGQNVTFRCDPISEHNRLYWYRQTLGQGPEFLTYFQNEAQLEKSRLLSDRFSAERPKGSFSTLEIQRTEQGDSAMYLCASSLHISGTDTQYFGPGTRLTVL.

Of note for this clonotype: A junction end diverges from the germline sequence, so it may reflect a read error. V and J are TRBV29-1 and TRBJ2-3, with 8 bases aligning to TRBD2. CDR3 size: 13 residues. CDR1 is SQVTM, CDR2 ANQGSEA, per germline. The CDR3 spells CSVSGGSTDTQCF. The DNA of the CDR3 is TGCAGCGTGAGCGGGGGTAGCACAGATACGCAGTGTTTT.

The rearrangement joins TRBV12-3 or TRBV12-4 to TRBJ1-6, with a tentative D call TRBD1 (6 bases). The CDR3 is 14 amino acids. The germline V and J ends were trimmed by 4 bases and 9 bases, with 13 bases remaining between them. The CDR3 sequence: CASSSREGGSPLHF. DNA of the CDR3: TGTGCCAGCAGTTCGCGAGAGGGGGGTTCACCCCTCCACTTT.

Turning to this clonotype: Without the conserved terminal phenylalanine or tryptophan, this CDR3 likely stems from a read error. The chain has TRBV2 and TRBJ2-7; maybe TRBD2 (6 bases). CDR1 is SNHLY and CDR2 is FYNNEI in the germline V gene. The CDR3 extends over 13 amino acids. Trimming left V 4 bases short and J 4 bases short, with 11 bases between. This CDR3 is CASSVAVSYEQYL. For the CDR3, the DNA is TGTGCCAGCAGTGTAGCGGTCTCTTACGAGCAGTACTTA.

This rearrangement joins TRBV6-6 to TRBJ2-1, with 7 bases matching TRBD2. The V gene end was trimmed by 2 bases and the J gene end by 2 bases; junction bases not matched to a gene: 12. The germline V gene has CDR1 MNHNY and CDR2 SVGAGI (reference sequence). The CDR3 has 18 amino acids. The CDR3 nucleotides read TGTGCCAGCAGTTACCCAAAGGGGTCGGGAGGCCCCTACAATGAGCAGTTCTTC. Amino acid sequence: CASSYPKGSGGPYNEQFF.

The rearrangement uses TRBV9 and TRBJ2-2; TRBD2 agrees at 9 bases. The CDR3 loop spans 16 amino acids. Per the germline V gene, CDR1 is SGDLS and CDR2 is YYNGEE. Losses at the gene ends were 1 base for V and 1 base for J; bases not matched to a gene: 2. CDR3 loop: CASSVLAGMNTGELFF. The DNA for the CDR3 is TGTGCCAGCAGCGTACTAGCGGGAATGAACACCGGGGAGCTGTTTTTT.

On this clonotype: Being one base from a much bigger clone, this may be a read error. This chain uses TRBV2 with TRBJ1-2, with TRBD1 identical over 8 bases. V lost 7 bases to trimming and J lost 6 bases; unmatched junction nucleotides: 13. The CDR3 has 15 amino acids. Germline loops: CDR1 SNHLY, CDR2 FYNNEI. The CDR3: CASTTARQGANGYTF. DNA for the CDR3: TGTGCCAGCACCACCGCACGGCAGGGGGCGAATGGCTACACCTTC.

This chain links TRBV4-1 with TRBJ2-7; 11 nucleotides line up with TRBD2. The CDR3 contains 16 residues. CDR1 is MGHRA, CDR2 YSYEKL, per germline. V gave up 5 bases and J gave up 5 bases; unmatched junction bases: 11. Written as DNA, the CDR3 is TGCGCCAGCAGCGTTCAACTAGCGGGGGCCTTCCACGAGCAGTACTTC. It is translated as CASSVQLAGAFHEQYF.